The rows below give T cell receptor beta chains drawn from one sample of a study of shared clonotypes between healthy human individuals. Produced via immunoSEQ multiplex PCR; TCRdb's table is partial and in-frame only. This sample yields hundreds of thousands of clones, of which about 95% are seen a single time; over 0.1% belongs to the top ten. The sample taken for sequencing was naive CD8+ T cells sorted from blood. Receptors originate from a young woman in good health. The CDR3 runs from the conserved cysteine through the conserved F or W. The order of the fields is V gene, J gene, D gene, clone size, CDR3 protein, CDR3 DNA. D genes are given only for firm matches. Clone size is shown for a subset of rows, as once, few, many or a class of expanded clone.

TRBV9	TRBJ1-1	.	.	CASSAKVNTEAFF	TGTGCCAGCAGCGCCAAGGTGAACACTGAAGCTTTCTTT
TRBV27	TRBJ1-3	.	.	CASRPGTISGNTIYF	TGTGCCAGCAGACCCGGGACTATCTCTGGAAACACCATATATTTT
TRBV4-1	TRBJ2-7	.	once	CASSQGRGSYEQYF	TGCGCCAGCAGCCAGGGGCGAGGCTCCTACGAGCAGTACTTC
TRBV7-8	TRBJ1-5	.	.	CASSLDLSGAQPQHF	TGTGCCAGCAGCTTAGATTTGTCGGGGGCTCAGCCCCAGCATTTT
TRBV27	TRBJ2-7	TRBD1	.	CASSSVGTGSYEQYF	TGTGCCAGCAGTTCAGTAGGGACAGGCTCCTACGAGCAGTACTTC
TRBV7-2	TRBJ2-3	TRBD1	.	CASSLDRGSTDTQYF	TGTGCCAGCAGCTTAGACAGGGGGAGCACAGATACGCAGTATTTT
TRBV13	TRBJ2-7	.	.	CASSRGLNEQYF	TGTGCCAGCAGCCGGGGCCTTAACGAGCAGTACTTC
TRBV18	TRBJ2-3	.	.	CASSPIFGTAGPITDTQYF	TGTGCCAGCTCACCCATCTTCGGAACGGCGGGACCTATCACAGATACGCAGTATTTT
TRBV4-1	TRBJ2-7	.	.	CASSQDFLAPGYEQYF	TGCGCCAGCAGCCAAGATTTCCTAGCGCCGGGTTACGAGCAGTACTTC
TRBV5-6	TRBJ2-7	.	.	CASSPTPETYEQYF	TGTGCCAGCAGCCCCACCCCAGAGACCTACGAGCAGTACTTC
TRBV27	TRBJ1-1	.	.	CASSPRGENTEAFF	TGTGCCAGCAGTCCAAGGGGGGAGAACACTGAAGCTTTCTTT
TRBV7-9	TRBJ2-1	TRBD2	.	CASSFRLAGREDEQFF	TGTGCCAGCAGCTTTCGGCTAGCGGGGCGGGAGGATGAGCAGTTCTTC
TRBV5-8	TRBJ2-7	TRBD2	.	CASSLAPREGAYEQYF	TGTGCCAGCAGCTTGGCTCCACGGGAGGGGGCCTACGAGCAGTACTTC
TRBV29-1	TRBJ1-2	TRBD1	few	CSVPTGYGYTF	TGCAGCGTGCCGACAGGGTATGGCTACACCTTC
TRBV13	TRBJ2-7	TRBD2	.	CASSPRSSGLGEQYF	TGTGCCAGCAGCCCCCGTTCTAGCGGGTTGGGCGAGCAGTACTTC
TRBV19	TRBJ1-1	.	.	CASSIVERGTEAFF	TGTGCCAGTAGTATAGTTGAGAGGGGCACTGAAGCTTTCTTT
TRBV5-6	TRBJ1-6	.	.	CASSLGGSPLHF	TGTGCCAGCAGCTTGGGGGGTTCACCCCTCCACTTT
TRBV7-6	TRBJ1-5	.	.	CASSLRMRQVGNQPQHF	TGTGCCAGCAGCTTAAGAATGCGGCAGGTCGGCAATCAGCCCCAGCATTTT
TRBV5-1	TRBJ2-1	.	.	CASSLIGNEQFF	TGCGCCAGCAGCTTGATAGGGAATGAGCAGTTCTTC
TRBV5-4	TRBJ2-5	.	.	CASSFRGVGEETQYF	TGTGCCAGCAGCTTCCGAGGGGTGGGAGAAGAGACCCAGTACTTC
TRBV25-1	TRBJ1-2	TRBD1	.	CASSDRGGQGNYGYTF	TGTGCCAGCAGTGATAGAGGGGGACAGGGGAACTATGGCTACACCTTC
TRBV9	TRBJ2-7	.	.	CASSVGSGPLGEQYF	TGTGCCAGCAGCGTCGGTTCAGGTCCTTTAGGAGAGCAGTACTTC
TRBV6-5	TRBJ2-5	.	.	CASSYEGETQYF	TGTGCCAGCAGTTACGAGGGAGAGACCCAGTACTTC
TRBV5-1	TRBJ2-1	TRBD2	.	CASREVSGTMGSEQFF	TGCGCCAGCAGGGAGGTTAGCGGGACTATGGGTAGTGAGCAGTTCTTC
TRBV19	TRBJ2-7	TRBD2	.	CATSGESYEQYF	TGTGCCACCAGCGGGGAGTCCTACGAGCAGTACTTC
TRBV9	TRBJ1-5	.	.	CASSVGEEQPQHF	TGTGCCAGCAGCGTAGGGGAGGAGCAGCCCCAGCATTTT
TRBV19	TRBJ2-7	TRBD2	few	CASSNAGAFYEQYF	TGTGCCAGTAGTAATGCGGGAGCTTTCTACGAGCAGTACTTC
TRBV6-1	TRBJ2-5	.	.	CASSEWLGQETQYF	TGTGCCAGCAGTGAATGGCTAGGACAAGAGACCCAGTACTTC
TRBV30	TRBJ2-4	TRBD2	.	CAWMGTSHNIQYF	TGTGCCTGGATGGGGACTAGTCACAACATTCAGTACTTC
TRBV19	TRBJ2-5	.	.	CASSTSLTASQETQYF	TGTGCCAGTAGTACCTCTCTGACAGCTAGCCAAGAGACCCAGTACTTC